These 24 T cell receptor beta chains share one sample of origin, sequenced in a study of CD4 and CD8 cells across lung adenocarcinoma regions. TCRdb fed the PCR reads into MiXCR, producing one record per CDR3 protein. Found here are about 11,000 distinct CDR3 sequences, roughly three fifths of them singletons; the top ten hold 88%. Sequenced material: CD8+ T cells from the margin of a lung tumor. The origin of the receptors is a male donor with lung adenocarcinoma. The CD4 and CD8 labels of this study may be unreliable.

This clonotype was seen repeatedly, ten times or more. J is TRBJ2-4 and V is TRBV11-2, with a weak D call TRBD1 (6 bases). This CDR3 comprises 17 residues. With 1 base removed from V and 1 base from J, the gap between germline ends came to 14 bases. The germline V gene encodes CDR1 SGHAT and CDR2 FQNNGV. The CDR3 loop is CASSLVQGGWAKNIQYF. The CDR3 region has the DNA TGTGCCAGCAGCTTAGTACAGGGTGGGTGGGCCAAAAACATTCAGTACTTC.

The chain has TRBV4-1 and TRBJ2-4; D is perhaps TRBD1 or TRBD2 (5 bases each). CDR1 is MGHRA, CDR2 YSYEKL, per germline. The CDR3 loop spans 17 amino acids. The V end was cut by 0 bases, the J end by 0 bases, with 12 bases between. CDR3 loop: CASSQDGAGLAKNIQYF. The CDR3 DNA follows: TGCGCCAGCAGCCAAGATGGGGCGGGTTTAGCCAAAAACATTCAGTACTTC.

This clonotype was seen at least ten times. The V gene is TRBV5-5, the J gene TRBJ2-3; 7 bases map to TRBD2. This CDR3 is built from 18 residues. Germline loops: CDR1 SGHKS, CDR2 YYEKEE (reference sequence). V was clipped by 3 bases and J by 0 bases; unmatched bases: 13. The CDR3 region is CASSSTATSFTSTDTQYF. Written as DNA, the CDR3 is TGTGCCAGCAGCTCCACCGCGACTAGCTTCACTAGCACAGATACGCAGTATTTT.

The rearrangement links TRBV11-3 to TRBJ2-2; maybe TRBD2 (6 bases). CDR1 and CDR2 from the germline V gene are SGHNT and YENEEA. The V end lost 6 bases, the J end lost 5 bases, and 16 bases lay between the germline ends. The CDR3 has 15 amino acids. This CDR3 is CASSSVGGGTGELFF. The CDR3 DNA reads TGTGCCAGCAGTTCTGTGGGAGGTGGGACCGGGGAGCTGTTTTTT.

Only a few counts were recorded for this clonotype. The V and J genes are TRBV3-1 and TRBJ2-5, with 11 bases fitting TRBD2. V gave up 5 bases and J gave up 1 base; unmatched junction bases: 3. This CDR3 region has 15 residues. CDR1 and CDR2 from the germline V gene are LGHDT and YNNKEL (reference sequence). CDR3 loop: CASSKGTSGQETQYF. CDR3 nucleotide sequence: TGTGCCAGCAGCAAAGGGACTAGCGGCCAAGAGACCCAGTACTTC.

At least ten counts were recorded for this clonotype. This chain uses TRBV27 with TRBJ1-2; D gene uncertain. V lost 4 bases to trimming and J lost 5 bases, with 5 bases between them. The CDR3 contains 11 residues. CDR1 MNHEY and CDR2 SMNVEV come from the germline V gene (reference sequence). CDR3 in amino acids: CASSSGYGYTF. CDR3 sequence (DNA): TGTGCCAGCAGTTCTGGATATGGCTACACCTTC.

The chain combines TRBV14 with TRBJ1-1; the match to TRBD1 covers 7 bases. Germline V gene lookup returns CDR1 SGHDN and CDR2 FVKESK. The V segment lost 4 bases and the J segment 1 base; nucleotides outside the gene matches: 0. The CDR3 has 13 amino acids. In DNA, the CDR3 is TGTGCCAGCAGCCGGGACAGGAACACTGAAGCTTTCTTT. Protein product: CASSRDRNTEAFF.

This chain connects TRBV28 to TRBJ2-1, with TRBD2 matching 10 bases. The tail of the sequence fits TRBJ2-5 better, so the J call may be wrong. CDR3 length equals 13 residues. The germline gives CDR1 MDHEN, CDR2 SYDVKM. The CDR3 bases are TGTGCCAGCGGTAGCGGGAGGTGGGGGACCCAGTACTTC. The encoded protein is CASGSGRWGTQYF.

The chain joins TRBV4-1 to TRBJ2-1, with a tentative D call TRBD2 (5 bases). This CDR3 contains 17 residues. Germline V gene sequence: CDR1 MGHRA, CDR2 YSYEKL. The V end was cut by 0 bases, the J end by 2 bases, with 14 bases between. The CDR3 reads CASSQDKARAPYNEQFF. The CDR3 coding sequence is TGCGCCAGCAGCCAAGATAAAGCGAGGGCCCCCTACAATGAGCAGTTCTTC.

This clonotype has ten or more counts. The chain couples TRBV25-1 to TRBJ2-7; 8 bases match TRBD1. CDR3 length: 14 residues. CDR1 is MGHDK and CDR2 is SYGVNS in the germline V gene. V was pared by 5 bases and J by 2 bases, with 5 bases of the junction left unmatched. CDR3 nucleotides: TGTGCCAGCAGTCTCGAACAGGGGGCCTACGAGCAGTACTTC. Translating it yields CASSLEQGAYEQYF.

This clonotype was detected many times. V is TRBV6-1 and J is TRBJ1-2; 7 nucleotides align to TRBD1. V shed 5 bases and J 5 bases; nucleotides not matched to a gene: 8. CDR1 is MNHNS and CDR2 is SASEGT in the germline V gene. The CDR3 loop spans 14 amino acids. CDR3 residues: CASSPDRDRYGYTF. The CDR3 DNA sequence: TGTGCCAGCAGTCCCGACAGGGATCGGTATGGCTACACCTTC.

This clonotype is a singleton in its sample. One junction end does not reproduce the germline sequence, and a read error may be involved. The chain has TRBV6-1 and TRBJ2-1, with D perhaps TRBD1 (7 bases). The germline CDR1 and CDR2 sequences are MNHNS and SASEGT. The CDR3 spans 16 residues. The CDR3 spells CASSEQGGVDAGELFF. Written as DNA, the CDR3 is TGTGCCAGCAGTGAACAGGGGGGTGTGGACGCCGGGGAGCTGTTCTTT.

The chain employs TRBV15 and TRBJ2-5; TRBD1 aligns across 10 bases. Trimming took 2 bases from V and 5 from J; bases not matched to a gene: 11. This CDR3 is 17 amino acids long. The germline gives CDR1 LNHNV, CDR2 YYDKDF (reference sequence). DNA for the CDR3: TGTGCCACCAGCAGATCGAGGACAGGGGGTGTTTATGAGACCCAGTACTTC. Translated, it gives CATSRSRTGGVYETQYF.

The chain employs TRBV20-1 and TRBJ2-1; maybe TRBD2 (5 bases). The J call may not be correct, given that the DNA end is closer to TRBJ2-7. This CDR3 has 12 residues. CDR1 is DFQATT and CDR2 is SNEGSKA in the germline V gene (reference sequence). The CDR3 sequence is CSASEGLFEQYF. The CDR3 nucleotides are TGCAGTGCTAGTGAGGGCCTTTTCGAGCAGTACTTC.

This clonotype was seen a handful of times. This sequence joins TRBV2 and TRBJ1-2; D not certain. V lost 1 base and J lost 1, with 10 bases in between. From germline, CDR1 is SNHLY and CDR2 FYNNEI. The CDR3 is 15 amino acids. The CDR3 spells CASSEDPGLNYGYTF. In nucleotides, the CDR3 is TGTGCCAGCAGTGAAGATCCAGGCCTTAACTATGGCTACACCTTC.

Turning to this clonotype: The germline gene is not matched at one end of the junction; a read error may be the cause. The chain uses TRBV6-1 and TRBJ2-3; tentative D call: TRBD1 (5 bases). CDR3 length: 13 residues. The germline CDR1 and CDR2 sequences are MNHNS and SASEGT. The CDR3 DNA is TGTGCCCGCCAGGGTGTGAGCAACAATACGCAGTACTTT. This encodes CARQGVSNNTQYF.

This clonotype was observed a handful of times. The rearrangement joins TRBV10-2 to TRBJ2-1, with 9 bases aligning to TRBD2. J lost 6 bases, V lost 3 bases, and 9 bases had no gene match. Germline values: CDR1 WSHSY, CDR2 SAAADI. This CDR3 region has 16 residues. The CDR3 sequence is CASSDPNSGRVNEQFF. In nucleotides, the CDR3 is TGCGCCAGCAGTGACCCAAATAGCGGGAGAGTCAATGAGCAGTTCTTC.

In this sample, this clonotype turned up once. At one end, the junction sequence differs from germline, possibly due to a read error. The rearrangement joins TRBV6-1 to TRBJ1-2; D perhaps matches TRBD1 (6 bases). CDR1 MNHNS and CDR2 SASEGT come from the germline V gene. The CDR3 totals 10 residues. For the CDR3, the DNA is TGTGCCAGCGAGGAGGGGGGATACACCTTT. It encodes CASEEGGYTF.

This clonotype was picked up many times. The V call is TRBV10-1, the J call TRBJ2-1, with 8 bases fitting TRBD2. TRBJ2-7 explains the end of the DNA better; the J call may be wrong. The CDR3 covers 15 residues. CDR1 and CDR2 (germline): WNHNN, SYGVQD (reference sequence). The CDR3 is CASSESPGGGDEQYF. The CDR3 DNA sequence: TGCGCCAGCAGTGAGTCCCCGGGAGGGGGGGATGAGCAGTACTTC.

Within the sample, this clonotype is medium-sized. This chain connects TRBV6-5 to TRBJ2-1; 10 nucleotides agree with TRBD2. Germline V lookup: CDR1 MNHEY, CDR2 SVGAGI. The J segment lost 3 bases and the V segment lost 7 bases, leaving 9 bases of the junction unmatched. The CDR3 contains 16 residues. CDR3 DNA sequence: TGTGCCAGCAAATTAGGACTAGCGGATAACTACAATGAGCAGTTCTTC. It codes for CASKLGLADNYNEQFF.

This clonotype is medium-sized (0.01 to 0.1%) by share. The chain carries TRBV6-1 and TRBJ2-5; 14 nucleotides line up with TRBD2. The J call could be wrong; TRBJ2-7 is a better fit for the DNA end. This CDR3 region has 17 residues. Looked up from germline, CDR1 is MNHNS and CDR2 is SASEGT. The CDR3 loop reads CASSKGTSGSFPYEQYF. Written as DNA, the CDR3 is TGTGCCAGCAGTAAAGGGACTAGCGGGAGTTTCCCATACGAGCAGTACTTC.

For this clonotype: A junction boundary mismatches the germline segment, possibly from a read error. The rearrangement uses TRBV6-1 and TRBJ2-3; D may match TRBD1 or TRBD2 (5 bases each). Germline V gene lookup returns CDR1 MNHNS and CDR2 SASEGT. The CDR3 covers 14 residues. CDR3 residues: CASTGQRGDDTQYF. The DNA for the CDR3 is TGTGCCAGCACGGGGCAGCGAGGAGACGATACGCAGTATTTC.

About this clonotype: Sequence at one end of the junction differs from germline and may be a read error. The CDR3 region has the DNA TGTGCCAGCAGTCCCGGACTAGCGGGGGCCGAGACCCTGTATTTC. Translating gives CASSPGLAGAETLYF. The genes are TRBV27 and TRBJ2-5, with 13 bases that match TRBD2. The length of the CDR3 is 15 residues. Germline-derived CDR1 and CDR2 are MNHEY and SMNVEV (reference sequence).

The chain is built from TRBV27 and TRBJ2-5; the D gene is possibly TRBD2 (7 bases). The last part of the DNA fits TRBJ2-7 better; the J call may be wrong. The CDR3 extends over 15 amino acids. The germline CDR1 and CDR2 sequences are MNHEY and SMNVEV (reference sequence). The CDR3: CASSSRGAKNYEQYF. The CDR3, as DNA: TGTGCCAGCAGTTCTCGGGGGGCGAAGAACTACGAGCAGTACTTC.